This TCR beta chain was recorded in a study of blood T cell repertoires in COVID-19. Study as a whole: From T cells, B-cell-depleted T cells, or PBMCs came the material, which was cDNA or gDNA.

Germline trimming cut 5 bases from V and 5 bases from J; bases unmatched to any gene: 7. This CDR3 has 15 residues. CDR1 is LNHDA and CDR2 is SQIVND in the germline V gene (reference sequence). Generated by immunoSEQ multiplex PCR, the TCRdb table keeps only in-frame clones and is missing some. Counted here are some 130,000 clones, approximately 82% occurring once; the ten biggest clones make up around a tenth. The chain has TRBV19 and TRBJ2-1; TRBD1 agrees at 9 bases. Sequencing used peripheral blood. The sequence was obtained from a man aged 35-49 years with active or convalescent COVID-19. The CDR3: CASSAGGQGHNEQFF. The CDR3 coding sequence is TGTGCCAGTAGTGCGGGCGGACAGGGGCACAATGAGCAGTTCTTC.